One and the same sample provided the 10 T cell receptor beta chains below, sequenced in a study of CD8 T cells in ankylosing spondylitis. TCRdb processed the 5' RACE reads anew with MiXCR; each CDR3 protein has one entry. The sample records around 100,000 distinct CDR3 sequences, around 24% being singletons. Material: synovial fluid, either unsorted or a sorted T cell fraction (not recorded which). The receptors originated from a male donor with ankylosing spondylitis.

The V call is TRBV7-2, the J call TRBJ2-5; perhaps TRBD2 as D (5 bases). The CDR3 loop spans 16 amino acids. V was trimmed by 0 bases and J by 1 base, leaving 12 bases between them. Germline CDR1 is SGHTA and CDR2 is FQGNSA. This CDR3 is CASSLAVSRGQETQYF. Here the CDR3 DNA reads TGTGCCAGCAGCTTAGCCGTCTCCCGGGGCCAAGAGACCCAGTACTTC.

In its sample, this clonotype was seen a few times. CDR3 protein: CSASTSEMSLLHF. Written as DNA, the CDR3 is TGCAGTGCTAGCACCTCGGAAATGTCGCTGCTCCACTTT. The rearrangement joins TRBV20-1 to TRBJ1-6, with D unclear. Trimming shortened V by 3 bases and J by 16 bases, and 19 bases separated the two germline ends. This CDR3 contains 13 residues. Germline-derived CDR1 and CDR2 are DFQATT and SNEGSKA (reference sequence).

The genes are TRBV5-6 and TRBJ2-2; maybe TRBD2 (6 bases). CDR1 and CDR2 from the germline V gene are SGHDT and YYEEEE. V shed 4 bases and J shed 5 bases, with 15 bases lying between them. CDR3 length: 15 amino acids. The DNA of the CDR3 is TGTGCCAGCAGCCCGGACTATCAAGGGACCGGGGAGCTGTTTTTT. Translated: CASSPDYQGTGELFF.

This chain joins TRBV20-1 and TRBJ2-5, with TRBD2 matching 9 bases. V trimming: 3 bases; J trimming: 4 bases; junction bases outside the gene matches: 3. This CDR3 has 13 amino acids. Looked up from germline, CDR1 is DFQATT and CDR2 is SNEGSKA (reference sequence). The CDR3 DNA reads as TGCAGTGCTAGTGTACTAGCGGGAGAGACCCAGTACTTC. It codes for CSASVLAGETQYF.

V is TRBV5-5 and J is TRBJ2-1, with 11 bases that match TRBD2. Germline V lookup: CDR1 SGHKS, CDR2 YYEKEE (reference sequence). The CDR3 is made up of 17 amino acids. The V gene end was trimmed by 0 bases and the J gene end by 9 bases; junction bases not matched to a gene: 11. CDR3 sequence: CASSLATLAGGSGEQFF. Here the CDR3 DNA reads TGTGCCAGCAGCTTGGCCACGCTAGCGGGAGGTAGTGGTGAGCAGTTCTTC.

This clonotype has just one count. The J gene is TRBJ1-1, the V gene TRBV19, with TRBD1 matching over 9 bases. Trimming at V came to 6 bases and at J to 0 bases, leaving 8 bases not matched to a gene. Germline V gives CDR1 LNHDA, CDR2 SQIVND (reference sequence). This CDR3 region has 16 residues. The CDR3: CASRPGQGSLNTEAFF. CDR3 nucleotide sequence: TGTGCCAGTAGACCGGGACAGGGTTCGTTGAACACTGAAGCTTTCTTT.

This clonotype was recorded a few times. The DNA of the CDR3 is TGTGCCAGCAGAGAGCGGGCTTACAATGAGCAGTTCTTC. It encodes CASRERAYNEQFF. The chain recombines TRBV25-1 with TRBJ2-1; tentatively, D is TRBD2 (6 bases). Trimming shortened V by 6 bases and J by 4 bases, and 10 bases separated the two germline ends. The CDR3 spans 13 residues. The germline CDR1 and CDR2 sequences are MGHDK and SYGVNS.

Only a few counts were recorded for this clonotype. V usage is TRBV11-1 and J usage is TRBJ2-1; D is perhaps TRBD1 (6 bases). Germline-derived CDR1 and CDR2 are SGHAT and FQDESV (reference sequence). The V and J ends lost 4 bases and 12 bases respectively, with 22 bases between them. The CDR3 is 15 residues long. CDR3 amino acids: CASSSGAGVSGGQFF. CDR3 nucleotides: TGTGCCAGCAGCTCTGGGGCAGGGGTTTCGGGTGGGCAGTTCTTC. Together with reference TRBV11-1 and TRBJ2-1, the CDR3 gives the full variable domain: EAEVAQSPRYKITEKSQAVAFWCDPISGHATLYWYRQILGQGPELLVQFQDESVVDDSQLPKDRFSAERLKGVDSTLKIQPAELGDSAMYLCASSSGAGVSGGQFFGPGTRLTVL.

This clonotype was picked up many times. The V gene is TRBV28, the J gene TRBJ1-2; D remains ambiguous. The CDR3 has 12 residues. Looked up from germline, CDR1 is MDHEN and CDR2 is SYDVKM. V lost 7 bases and J lost 6, with 12 bases in between. CDR3 in DNA: TGTGCCAGCACCCAGTCCGAGCATGGCTACACCTTC. This codes for CASTQSEHGYTF.

This rearrangement joins TRBV11-2 to TRBJ2-1, with 10 bases aligning to TRBD2. The CDR3 extends over 16 amino acids. The ends lost 1 base at V and 9 bases at J; junction bases unmatched: 9. CDR1 is SGHAT and CDR2 is FQNNGV in the germline V gene. CDR3 loop: CASSLGSAGGPAEQFF. CDR3 in DNA: TGTGCCAGCAGCTTAGGATCAGCGGGAGGGCCGGCTGAGCAGTTCTTC.